The T cell receptor (beta chain) under discussion was sequenced for a study of T cells after yellow fever vaccination. Study details: Preparing low-cell-number fractions relied on SMART-Seq v4 Ultra Low Input.

This CDR3 is built from 14 residues. Germline lookup yields CDR1 SGHTA and CDR2 FQGTGA. Between the trimmed V and J ends, which lost 3 bases and 4 bases, there was a span of 11 bases. TCRdb re-derived calls from the 5' RACE reads in MiXCR, one entry per CDR3 protein. Here the sample spans about 120,000 distinct CDR3 sequences, 6.5% to 9% being singletons. This TCR was recovered from a man aged 18 to 29 who received the YFV17D yellow fever vaccine. Sample: CD4+ T cells sorted from PBMCs, taken roughly 45 days after the first yellow fever vaccination. The chain uses TRBV7-3 and TRBJ2-3; D gene uncertain. The CDR3 DNA follows: TGTGCCAGCAGCTTGGGGATGATGCCAGATACGCAGTATTTT. Translated, it gives CASSLGMMPDTQYF.